The 11 T cell receptor beta chains presented below share a single source sample, sequenced in a study of CD8 T cells in ankylosing spondylitis. General study results and limits: Typical of ankylosing spondylitis blood, it appeared, was a TCR beta motif of several highly homologous variants.

Antigens for these TCRs are unknown. TCRdb called the 5' RACE reads again in MiXCR, with one record for every CDR3 protein. The sample consists of hundreds of thousands of distinct CDR3 sequences, 12% of them appearing once. Sequencing was carried out using blood, either unsorted or a sorted T cell fraction (not recorded which). The receptors stem from a male donor with ankylosing spondylitis.

This clonotype has only a few counts. The chain links TRBV5-1 to TRBJ1-1; D possibly corresponds to TRBD1 (5 bases). The length of the CDR3 is 16 residues. Germline V gene sequence: CDR1 SGHRS, CDR2 YFSETQ. V was clipped by 0 bases and J by 1 base, with 13 bases between them. Written as DNA, the CDR3 is TGCGCCAGCAGCTTGGCCCAGGGCGGCTGGAACACTGAAGCTTTCTTT. It is translated as CASSLAQGGWNTEAFF.

This clonotype was observed many times. The rearrangement joins TRBV29-1 to TRBJ2-7; 7 bases fit TRBD1. Germline CDR1 is SQVTM and CDR2 is ANQGSEA. This CDR3 has 15 amino acids. Trimming removed 4 bases from V and 9 bases from J; junction bases left unmatched: 18. This CDR3 is CSVALNDRVIRGQYF. CDR3 coding DNA: TGCAGCGTTGCGTTAAATGACAGGGTGATTCGAGGGCAGTACTTC.

The V call is TRBV7-2, the J call TRBJ1-3; tentative D call: TRBD1 (5 bases). V was cut by 1 base and J by 0 bases, with 10 bases left in between. CDR3 length: 16 amino acids. CDR1 is SGHTA, CDR2 FQGNSA, per germline. The CDR3 DNA reads TGTGCCAGCAGCTTAGTTCGGGACTCCTCTGGAAACACCATATATTTT. Protein product: CASSLVRDSSGNTIYF.

This chain links TRBV24-1 with TRBJ2-1, with 12 positions matching TRBD2. This CDR3 comprises 16 residues. The germline V gene encodes CDR1 KGHDR and CDR2 SFDVKD. The V segment lost 2 bases and the J segment 8 bases; nucleotides outside the gene matches: 6. The CDR3 sequence: CATSDSTSGSRDEQFF. CDR3 DNA: TGTGCCACCAGTGATTCGACTAGCGGGAGTCGGGATGAGCAGTTCTTC.

A few counts support this clonotype. This sequence joins TRBV12-3 or TRBV12-4 and TRBJ2-1, with D maybe TRBD1 (6 bases). The V end lost 5 bases, the J end lost 0 bases, and 11 bases lay between the germline ends. This CDR3 has 15 residues. CDR3 sequence: CASSTGTPSYNEQFF. The CDR3 region has the DNA TGTGCCAGCAGTACCGGGACACCCTCCTACAATGAGCAGTTCTTC.

In this sample, this clonotype turned up a few times. This chain links TRBV20-1 with TRBJ1-6; a weak D match, TRBD1 (5 bases). Between the trimmed V and J ends, which lost 0 bases and 2 bases, there was a span of 8 bases. The V gene's germline CDR1 is DFQATT and CDR2 SNEGSKA (reference sequence). The CDR3 sequence is 15 residues long. CDR3 DNA sequence: TGCAGTGCTAGAGAAACAGGACCCTATAATTCACCCCTCCACTTT. Protein product: CSARETGPYNSPLHF.

The rearrangement uses TRBV10-3 and TRBJ1-2; D remains unclear. The germline gives CDR1 ENHRY, CDR2 SYGVKD. CDR3 length: 14 amino acids. Deletions cut 3 bases from V and 2 bases from J, with 10 bases between. Here the CDR3 DNA reads TGTGCCATCAGTGATCCGTTGGGGAACTATGGCTACACCTTC. This codes for CAISDPLGNYGYTF.

V gene TRBV6-5 combines with J gene TRBJ1-6; D may be TRBD1 (6 bases). Trimming stripped 3 bases from V and 3 bases from J, with 18 bases between. Germline values: CDR1 MNHEY, CDR2 SVGAGI. This CDR3 region has 18 residues. The CDR3 nucleotides are TGTGCCAGCAGTTATTTTACAGGGTGGAGCTACTATAATTCACCCCTCCACTTT. This encodes CASSYFTGWSYYNSPLHF.

The V gene is TRBV20-1, the J gene TRBJ2-1; the match to TRBD1 covers 7 bases. Germline assignment: CDR1 DFQATT and CDR2 SNEGSKA (reference sequence). V gave up 6 bases and J gave up 8 bases; unmatched junction bases: 13. The CDR3 has 14 residues. CDR3 nucleotides: TGCAGTGCCAGTTTCCCCTACAGGGGCGATGAGCAGTTCTTC. It specifies CSASFPYRGDEQFF.

This clonotype was seen ten or more times. The CDR3 spells CASSHSYEQYF. The CDR3 DNA reads TGTGCCAGCAGCCACTCCTACGAGCAGTACTTC. The chain couples TRBV7-9 to TRBJ2-7; D is unclear. Germline assignment: CDR1 SEHNR and CDR2 FQNEAQ (reference sequence). The V and J ends lost 5 bases and 0 bases respectively, with 2 bases between them. The CDR3 is made up of 11 amino acids.

The V call is TRBV10-3, the J call TRBJ2-3, with no clear D. This CDR3 has 11 residues. Germline assignment: CDR1 ENHRY and CDR2 SYGVKD. V lost 9 bases to trimming and J lost 3 bases, with 7 bases between them. The CDR3 nucleotides read TGTGCCATTCGACGAACAGATACGCAGTATTTT. This codes for CAIRRTDTQYF.